This is a list of T cell receptor beta chains from one sample in a study of T cells in narcolepsy. Sequencing was performed with immunoSEQ multiplex PCR; in TCRdb, only in-frame clones are kept and a portion is missing. The sample yields under 35,000 clones, roughly 88% seen once. Sequencing was performed on CD45RA- memory CD4+ T cells from PBMCs. These receptors were obtained from a human donor with narcolepsy. Each CDR3 is given with its conserved first and last residue. Each record gives: V gene, J gene, D gene, clone size, CDR3 protein, CDR3 DNA. The D gene is left open where the match is weak. Clone size is stated in some rows and not others, as once, few, many or a class when expanded.

V: TRBV6-1
J: TRBJ1-1
D: NA
size: once
CDR3: CASSFPDTEAFF
DNA: TGTGCCAGCAGTTTTCCAGACACTGAAGCTTTCTTT

V: TRBV18
J: TRBJ2-5
D: NA
size: once
CDR3: CASSSPGSQETQYF
DNA: TGTGCCAGCTCATCCCCGGGGAGTCAAGAGACCCAGTACTTC

V: TRBV27
J: TRBJ1-2
D: NA
size: NA
CDR3: CASSLSAVYGYTF
DNA: TGTGCCAGCAGTTTATCGGCAGTCTATGGCTACACCTTC

V: TRBV6-1
J: TRBJ2-7
D: NA
size: NA
CDR3: CASRKGMLYEQYF
DNA: TGTGCCAGCCGAAAGGGTATGTTGTACGAGCAGTACTTC

V: TRBV30
J: TRBJ1-3
D: NA
size: NA
CDR3: CALQAPGNTIYF
DNA: TGTGCCTTACAGGCCCCTGGAAACACCATATATTTT

V: TRBV6-5
J: TRBJ1-1
D: NA
size: NA
CDR3: CASSPNDAEAFF
DNA: TGTGCCAGCAGTCCGAACGACGCTGAAGCTTTCTTT

V: TRBV19
J: TRBJ1-5
D: TRBD1
size: NA
CDR3: CATRDGQGHNQPQHF
DNA: TGTGCCACGCGAGACGGACAGGGACACAATCAGCCCCAGCATTTT

V: TRBV29-1
J: TRBJ2-6
D: NA
size: NA
CDR3: CSVEAPLRDNTGANVLTF
DNA: TGCAGCGTTGAAGCCCCGCTCAGGGACAATACTGGGGCCAACGTCCTGACTTTC

V: TRBV19
J: TRBJ1-5
D: NA
size: NA
CDR3: CATGNEVQPQHF
DNA: TGTGCCACAGGGAATGAAGTTCAGCCCCAGCATTTT

V: TRBV28
J: TRBJ2-5
D: TRBD2
size: NA
CDR3: CASSLSGGQETQYF
DNA: TGTGCCAGCAGTTTAAGCGGGGGACAAGAGACCCAGTACTTC

V: TRBV7-2
J: TRBJ2-7
D: TRBD1
size: NA
CDR3: CASSWTGGYEQYF
DNA: TGTGCCAGCAGCTGGACAGGTGGCTACGAGCAGTACTTC

V: TRBV19
J: TRBJ2-3
D: TRBD2
size: NA
CDR3: CASSLFSGSSTDTQYF
DNA: TGTGCCAGTAGTCTCTTTAGCGGGTCCAGCACAGATACGCAGTATTTT

V: TRBV28
J: TRBJ2-7
D: NA
size: NA
CDR3: CASSAPGTFGYEQYF
DNA: TGTGCCAGCAGTGCCCCCGGGACATTTGGATACGAGCAGTACTTC

V: TRBV9
J: TRBJ1-4
D: NA
size: NA
CDR3: CAGHRDEKLFF
DNA: TGTGCCGGCCACAGGGATGAAAAACTGTTTTTT

V: TRBV5-4
J: TRBJ1-4
D: NA
size: NA
CDR3: CASSFMGFNEKLFF
DNA: TGTGCCAGCAGCTTTATGGGTTTTAATGAAAAACTGTTTTTT

V: TRBV6-5
J: TRBJ1-2
D: NA
size: NA
CDR3: CASGGTSYGYTF
DNA: TGTGCCAGCGGGGGAACCTCCTATGGCTACACCTTC

V: TRBV19
J: TRBJ1-1
D: NA
size: NA
CDR3: CASSIVEGGAFF
DNA: TGTGCCAGTAGTATTGTAGAAGGTGGGGCTTTCTTT

V: TRBV28
J: TRBJ1-2
D: NA
size: NA
CDR3: CASSLTRVGYTF
DNA: TGTGCCAGCAGTTTAACCAGGGTTGGCTACACCTTC

V: TRBV4-1
J: TRBJ2-2
D: NA
size: once
CDR3: CASSRPGLSTGELFF
DNA: TGCGCCAGCAGCCGACCAGGACTGAGCACCGGGGAGCTGTTTTTT

V: TRBV6-1
J: TRBJ1-5
D: NA
size: NA
CDR3: CASSTGQSNQPQHF
DNA: TGTGCCAGCAGTACTGGACAGAGCAATCAGCCCCAGCATTTT

V: TRBV30
J: TRBJ2-3
D: NA
size: NA
CDR3: CAWTPRGDTQYF
DNA: TGTGCCTGGACCCCTAGGGGAGATACGCAGTATTTT

V: TRBV6-1
J: TRBJ2-1
D: TRBD2
size: few
CDR3: CARVIAGGPYNEQFF
DNA: TGTGCCAGGGTCATAGCGGGGGGGCCCTACAATGAGCAGTTCTTC

V: TRBV5-6
J: TRBJ2-1
D: TRBD2
size: once
CDR3: CASSPVLTSGGYNEQFF
DNA: TGTGCCAGCAGCCCGGTTCTGACTAGCGGGGGATACAATGAGCAGTTCTTC